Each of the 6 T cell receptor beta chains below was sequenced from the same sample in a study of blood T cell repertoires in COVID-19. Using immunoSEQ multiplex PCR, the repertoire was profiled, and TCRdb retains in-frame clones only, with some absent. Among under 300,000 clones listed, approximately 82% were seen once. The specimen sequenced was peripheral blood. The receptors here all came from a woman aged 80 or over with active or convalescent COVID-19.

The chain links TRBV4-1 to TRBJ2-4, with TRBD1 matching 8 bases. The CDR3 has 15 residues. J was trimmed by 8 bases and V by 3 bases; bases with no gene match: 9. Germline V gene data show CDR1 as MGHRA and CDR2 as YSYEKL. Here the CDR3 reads CASSQFGTGGDIQYF. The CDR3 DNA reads TGCGCCAGCAGCCAGTTTGGGACAGGAGGGGACATTCAGTACTTC.

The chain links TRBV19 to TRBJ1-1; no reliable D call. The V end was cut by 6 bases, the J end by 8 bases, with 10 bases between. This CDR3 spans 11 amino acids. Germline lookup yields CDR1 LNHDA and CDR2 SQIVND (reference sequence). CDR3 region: CASRLTAEAFF. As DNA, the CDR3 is TGTGCCAGTAGGCTAACCGCGGAAGCTTTCTTT.

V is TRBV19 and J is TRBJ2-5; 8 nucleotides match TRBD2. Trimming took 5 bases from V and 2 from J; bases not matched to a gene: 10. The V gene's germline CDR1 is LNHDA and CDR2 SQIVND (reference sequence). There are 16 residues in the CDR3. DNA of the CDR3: TGTGCCAGTAGTTCCGGGGAGCGGGGGCGGCAAGAGACCCAGTACTTC. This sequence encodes CASSSGERGRQETQYF.

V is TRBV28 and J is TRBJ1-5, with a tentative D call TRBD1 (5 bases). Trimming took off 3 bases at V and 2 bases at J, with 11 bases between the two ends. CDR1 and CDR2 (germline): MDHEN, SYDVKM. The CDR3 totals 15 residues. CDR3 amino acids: CASSFGAARNQPQHF. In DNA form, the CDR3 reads TGTGCCAGCAGTTTTGGGGCAGCTCGCAATCAGCCCCAGCATTTT.

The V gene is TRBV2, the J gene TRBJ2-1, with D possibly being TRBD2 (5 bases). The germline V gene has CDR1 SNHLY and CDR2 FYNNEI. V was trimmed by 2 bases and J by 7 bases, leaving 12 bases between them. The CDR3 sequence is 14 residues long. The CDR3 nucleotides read TGTGCCAGCAGTGAATGGAGGACTGCTAATGAGCAGTTCTTC. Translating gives CASSEWRTANEQFF.

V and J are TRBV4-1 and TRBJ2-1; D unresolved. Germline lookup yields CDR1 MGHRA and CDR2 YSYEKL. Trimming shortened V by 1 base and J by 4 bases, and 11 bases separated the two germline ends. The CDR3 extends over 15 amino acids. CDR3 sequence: CASSQVWATYNEQFF. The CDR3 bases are TGCGCCAGCAGCCAAGTCTGGGCCACGTACAATGAGCAGTTCTTC.